One sample yielded the 12 T cell receptor beta chains listed below, sequenced in a study of a mutant IDH1 vaccine in newly diagnosed glioma. Repertoires were generated with immunoSEQ multiplex PCR, while TCRdb's copy carries only in-frame clones and drops some. The sample gives roughly 52,000 clones, 75% to 85% of which show up once; 6.2% is in the top ten. No antigens are known for them. Documented time point: week 23, last vaccination. Vaccination used 300 ug of mutant IDH1 20-mer peptide per dose, with topical imiquimod. The material sequenced was PBMCs, taken from a glioma patient whose treatment included an IDH1 peptide vaccine. These receptor sequences come from a man aged 40-49 years with glioma.

This clone has at least ten counts. The rearrangement links TRBV4-1 to TRBJ1-1, with 7 bases matching TRBD1. The germline CDR1 and CDR2 sequences are MGHRA and YSYEKL. The CDR3 is 17 residues long. J was trimmed by 5 bases and V by 1 base; bases with no gene match: 13. CDR3 loop: CASSQGQGERLGTEAFF. CDR3 DNA: TGCGCCAGCAGCCAAGGGCAGGGGGAGCGTTTGGGAACTGAAGCTTTCTTT.

This chain uses TRBV19 with TRBJ1-4; D not resolved. The CDR3 runs 15 residues. Trimming took off 0 bases at V and 8 bases at J, with 13 bases between the two ends. The germline CDR1 and CDR2 sequences are LNHDA and SQIVND (reference sequence). DNA of the CDR3: TGTGCCAGTAGTATAGATGGGCCCACCTACGAAAAACTGTTTTTT. Amino acids: CASSIDGPTYEKLFF.

The V call is TRBV5-1, the J call TRBJ1-5, with 11 positions matching TRBD1. Germline lookup yields CDR1 SGHRS and CDR2 YFSETQ. CDR3 length: 15 amino acids. V gave up 2 bases and J gave up 4 bases; unmatched junction bases: 2. The CDR3 reads CASSLGQGANQPQHF. The CDR3 DNA reads TGCGCCAGCAGCTTAGGACAGGGGGCGAATCAGCCCCAGCATTTT.

The rearrangement uses TRBV11-2 and TRBJ2-7; D is undetermined. The V gene's germline CDR1 is SGHAT and CDR2 FQNNGV. The V and J ends lost 0 bases and 4 bases respectively, with 4 bases between them. This CDR3 region has 12 residues. The CDR3 is CASSLDWYEQYF. The CDR3 DNA sequence: TGTGCCAGCAGCTTAGATTGGTACGAGCAGTACTTC.

This clone was recorded a few times. The chain uses TRBV2 and TRBJ1-6, with D maybe TRBD1 (6 bases). Trimming cost V 7 bases and J 5 bases, with 15 bases left between them. The CDR3 has 15 residues. Germline lookup yields CDR1 SNHLY and CDR2 FYNNEI. The CDR3 region is CASMGMDRDNSPLHF. Written as DNA, the CDR3 is TGTGCCAGCATGGGGATGGACAGAGATAATTCACCCCTCCACTTT.

This clone was counted only a few times. The rearrangement uses TRBV29-1 and TRBJ1-1; D may be TRBD1 (5 bases). CDR3 size: 12 residues. Germline CDR1 SQVTM, CDR2 ANQGSEA. V was trimmed by 8 bases and J by 0 bases, leaving 10 bases between them. The CDR3 loop is CSSGGMNTEAFF. The CDR3, as DNA: TGCAGCTCCGGGGGGATGAACACTGAAGCTTTCTTT. Full variable domain (remainder filled in from reference TRBV29-1 and TRBJ1-1): SAVISQKPSRDICQRGTSLTIQCQVDSQVTMMFWYRQQPGQSLTLIATANQGSEATYESGFVIDKFPISRPNLTFSTLTVSNMSPEDSSIYLCSSGGMNTEAFFGQGTRLTVV.

The CDR3 nucleotides read TGTGCCAGCAGTGGTAGTGGCACAGATACGCAGTATTTT. Protein sequence: CASSGSGTDTQYF. The chain uses TRBV6-1 and TRBJ2-3; D gene unclear. V was clipped by 4 bases and J by 1 base, with 6 bases between them. Germline CDR1 is MNHNS and CDR2 is SASEGT. This CDR3 has 13 residues.

The chain has TRBV7-9 and TRBJ1-4, with D perhaps matching TRBD1 (6 bases). The V gene lost 0 bases and the J gene lost 11 bases, with 16 bases spanning the gap. The CDR3 covers 15 residues. Germline V gives CDR1 SEHNR, CDR2 FQNEAQ (reference sequence). CDR3 in amino acids: CASSLAEQGSPKLFF. CDR3 sequence (DNA): TGTGCCAGCAGCTTAGCGGAGCAGGGGAGCCCGAAACTGTTTTTT.

The chain is built from TRBV6-5 and TRBJ1-2; D not resolved. Deletions cut 0 bases from V and 4 bases from J, with 15 bases between. This CDR3 has 16 amino acids. Germline V gene data show CDR1 as MNHEY and CDR2 as SVGAGI. The CDR3, as DNA: TGTGCCAGCAGTTACTCAAATAACCCCGGTGGCTATGGCTACACCTTC. It is translated as CASSYSNNPGGYGYTF.

The chain combines TRBV7-9 with TRBJ2-7; 10 nucleotides match TRBD2. This CDR3 spans 14 amino acids. The V gene end was trimmed by 8 bases and the J gene end by 2 bases; junction bases not matched to a gene: 6. Germline assignment: CDR1 SEHNR and CDR2 FQNEAQ (reference sequence). The CDR3 protein is CASGELAGAYEQYF. Written as DNA, the CDR3 is TGTGCCAGCGGGGAGCTAGCGGGGGCCTACGAGCAGTACTTC.

J is TRBJ1-6 and V is TRBV7-9; D not certain. The germline CDR1 and CDR2 sequences are SEHNR and FQNEAQ (reference sequence). Between the trimmed V and J ends, which lost 1 base and 9 bases, there was a span of 13 bases. The CDR3 is 15 amino acids. This CDR3 is CASSLVGGGLSPLHF. Here the CDR3 DNA reads TGTGCCAGCAGCTTAGTAGGCGGTGGCCTTTCACCCCTCCACTTT.

A single count supports this clone. The chain uses TRBV5-6 and TRBJ2-3, with D tentatively TRBD2 (6 bases). The V gene's germline CDR1 is SGHDT and CDR2 YYEEEE. Trimming removed 5 bases from V and 2 bases from J, with 12 bases in between. The CDR3 totals 14 residues. Written as DNA, the CDR3 is TGTGCCAGCAGTTCCCGGGGGATCACAGATACGCAGTATTTT. Its protein product is CASSSRGITDTQYF. Using reference TRBV5-6 and TRBJ2-3 for the parts outside the CDR3, the full variable domain is DAGVTQSPTHLIKTRGQQVTLRCSPKSGHDTVSWYQQALGQGPQFIFQYYEEEERQRGNFPDRFSGHQFPNYSSELNVNALLLGDSALYLCASSSRGITDTQYFGPGTRLTVL.